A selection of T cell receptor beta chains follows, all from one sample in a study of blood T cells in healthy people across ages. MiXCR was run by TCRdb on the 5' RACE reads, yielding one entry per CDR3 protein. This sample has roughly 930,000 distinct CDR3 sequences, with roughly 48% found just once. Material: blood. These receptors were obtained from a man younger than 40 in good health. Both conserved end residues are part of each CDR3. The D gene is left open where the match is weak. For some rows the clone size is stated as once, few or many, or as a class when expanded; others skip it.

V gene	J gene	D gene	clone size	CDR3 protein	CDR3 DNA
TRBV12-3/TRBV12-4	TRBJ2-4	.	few	CASSFPRDTKNIQYF	TGTGCCAGCAGTTTCCCCCGGGACACTAAAAACATTCAGTACTTC
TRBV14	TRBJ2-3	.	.	CASSQDQGLSDTQYF	TGTGCCAGCAGCCAAGACCAGGGGTTGTCCGATACGCAGTATTTT
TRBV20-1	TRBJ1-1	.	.	CSAAANTKNTEAFF	TGCAGTGCTGCCGCGAATACGAAGAACACTGAAGCTTTCTTT
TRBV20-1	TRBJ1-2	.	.	CSATSRLVHGYTF	TGCAGTGCTACCAGCCGGCTCGTCCATGGCTACACCTTC
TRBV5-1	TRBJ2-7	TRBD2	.	CASSPGLGNYEQYF	TGCGCCAGCAGCCCGGGACTAGGTAACTACGAGCAGTACTTC
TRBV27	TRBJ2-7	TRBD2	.	CASSPGLAGMGYEQYF	TGTGCCAGCAGCCCCGGACTAGCGGGGATGGGATACGAGCAGTACTTC
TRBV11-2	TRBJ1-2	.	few	CASSLKGNRNNYGYTF	TGTGCCAGCAGCTTAAAAGGTAACAGGAACAACTATGGCTACACCTTC
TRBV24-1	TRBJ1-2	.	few	CATSDPAAAPGGYTF	TGTGCCACCAGTGACCCAGCGGCGGCGCCGGGGGGCTACACCTTC
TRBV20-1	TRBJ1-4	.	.	CSARPTPSGADEKLFF	TGCAGTGCTAGACCCACTCCGAGTGGGGCTGATGAAAAACTGTTTTTT
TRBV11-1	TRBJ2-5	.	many	CASSSWRDGETQYF	TGTGCCAGCAGCTCATGGAGGGATGGCGAGACCCAGTACTTC
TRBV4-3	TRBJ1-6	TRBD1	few	CASSRTGQGAGSPLHF	TGCGCCAGCAGCCGAACCGGACAGGGGGCAGGGTCACCCCTCCACTTT
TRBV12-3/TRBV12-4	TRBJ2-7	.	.	CASSLEGGNYNEQYF	TGTGCCAGCAGTTTAGAGGGAGGAAACTACAATGAGCAGTACTTC
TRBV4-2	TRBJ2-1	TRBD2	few	CASRSTSGGRSYNEQFF	TGTGCCAGCAGATCGACTAGCGGGGGACGTTCCTACAATGAGCAGTTCTTC
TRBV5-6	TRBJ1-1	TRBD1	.	CASNPTGRVTEAFF	TGTGCCAGCAACCCGACAGGGAGGGTGACTGAAGCTTTCTTT
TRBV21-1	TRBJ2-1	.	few	CASSNRLAGKDYNEQFF	TGTGCCAGCAGTAATCGTCTAGCGGGCAAGGACTACAATGAGCAGTTCTTC
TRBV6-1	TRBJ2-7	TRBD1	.	CASSEPQGASYEQYF	TGTGCCAGCAGTGAGCCACAGGGGGCGAGCTACGAGCAGTACTTC
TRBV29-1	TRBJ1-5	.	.	CSVGPEPQHF	TGCAGCGTTGGCCCAGAGCCCCAGCATTTT
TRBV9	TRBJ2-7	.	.	CASSVDARDTYEQYF	TGTGCCAGCAGCGTAGACGCTAGGGACACCTACGAGCAGTACTTC
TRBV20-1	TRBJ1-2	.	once	CTSPTEANYGYTF	TGCACTTCACCGACAGAAGCTAACTATGGCTACACCTTC
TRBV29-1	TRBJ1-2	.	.	CSVEGGDRYGYTF	TGCAGCGTTGAGGGGGGGGACCGCTATGGCTACACCTTC
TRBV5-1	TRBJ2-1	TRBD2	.	CASSLQSGGDEQFF	TGCGCCAGCAGCTTGCAAAGTGGGGGGGATGAGCAGTTCTTC
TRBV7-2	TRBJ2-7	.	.	CASSLGPGSEQYF	TGTGCCAGCAGCTTAGGTCCCGGGAGCGAGCAGTACTTC
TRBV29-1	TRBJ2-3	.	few	CSVQGGGQDTQYF	TGCAGCGTCCAGGGGGGGGGACAAGATACGCAGTATTTT
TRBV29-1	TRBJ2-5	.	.	CSVPTGRKETQYF	TGCAGCGTGCCGACAGGGAGGAAGGAGACCCAGTACTTC
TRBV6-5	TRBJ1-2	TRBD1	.	CASSYLDRGIYGYTF	TGTGCCAGCAGTTACTTGGACAGGGGGATCTATGGCTACACCTTC
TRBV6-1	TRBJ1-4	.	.	CASRETGGKLFF	TGTGCCAGCAGAGAGACGGGGGGAAAACTGTTTTTT
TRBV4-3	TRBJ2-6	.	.	CASSQDFQSGANVLTF	TGCGCCAGCAGCCAAGATTTCCAGTCTGGGGCCAACGTCCTGACTTTC